These T cell receptor beta chains were read from a single sample in a study of blood T cell repertoires in COVID-19. The table came from immunoSEQ multiplex PCR; TCRdb's copy has only in-frame clones and leaves some out. The repertoire holds roughly 96,000 clones, with around 81% as singletons. Sequencing was carried out using peripheral blood. These receptors were taken from a man between 60 and 70 years old with acute or convalescent COVID-19. CDR3s include the opening cysteine and the closing phenylalanine or tryptophan. The D gene is left open where the match is weak. The size field is filled for only some rows; it gives once, few, many or a size class.

TRBJ1-2,13,few,TRBV3-1/TRBV3-2,TRBD1,CASSQRTGPGYTF,TGTGCCAGCAGCCAAAGGACAGGGCCTGGCTACACCTTC
TRBJ2-5,14,.,TRBV29-1,TRBD1,CSVDDRFPGGTQYF,TGCAGCGTTGACGACAGATTCCCAGGGGGGACCCAGTACTTC
TRBJ2-6,16,.,TRBV10-3,TRBD2,CAISGAGNSGANVLTF,TGTGCCATCAGTGGAGCGGGGAACTCTGGGGCCAACGTCCTGACTTTC
TRBJ2-5,16,.,TRBV11-2,.,CASSLVRTSLQETQYF,TGTGCCAGCAGCTTAGTTCGAACTAGCCTCCAAGAGACCCAGTACTTC
TRBJ1-2,15,.,TRBV18,.,CASRDAGGSIYGYTF,TGTGCCAGCCGCGACGCGGGGGGCAGTATCTATGGCTACACCTTC
TRBJ1-6,14,once,TRBV7-2,TRBD1,CASSLAQGNSPLHF,TGTGCCAGCAGCTTAGCACAGGGGAATTCACCCCTCCACTTT
TRBJ1-1,13,.,TRBV12-3/TRBV12-4,.,CASRDPGGTEAFF,TGTGCCAGCAGAGACCCGGGGGGCACTGAAGCTTTCTTT
TRBJ2-5,13,.,TRBV29-1,.,CSVEEAPGETQYF,TGCAGCGTTGAAGAGGCTCCGGGGGAGACCCAGTACTTC
TRBJ2-6,16,.,TRBV5-8,TRBD1,CASSWTGGTGANVLTF,TGTGCCAGCAGCTGGACAGGGGGAACTGGGGCCAACGTCCTGACTTTC
TRBJ2-1,16,.,TRBV6-5,TRBD2,CASSYSPSGAYNEQFF,TGTGCCAGCAGTTACTCTCCTAGCGGGGCCTACAATGAGCAGTTCTTC
TRBJ1-1,15,.,TRBV4-2,.,CASSQGGQMNTEAFF,TGTGCCAGCAGCCAAGGTGGACAGATGAACACTGAAGCTTTCTTT
TRBJ2-7,14,.,TRBV7-9,.,CASSPPPGSYEQYF,TGTGCCAGCAGCCCCCCTCCCGGCTCCTACGAGCAGTACTTC
TRBJ1-5,17,.,TRBV2,.,CASRVGQSGSGNQPQHF,TGTGCCAGCAGAGTAGGACAGTCCGGTTCTGGCAATCAGCCCCAGCATTTT
TRBJ1-1,14,.,TRBV10-3,TRBD1,CAIRNSGTEGSAFF,TGTGCCATCAGAAACTCCGGGACAGAGGGCTCAGCTTTCTTT
TRBJ2-7,15,once,TRBV6-5,TRBD1,CASSYSTGGSYEQYF,TGTGCCAGCAGTTACTCGACAGGGGGGTCCTACGAGCAGTACTTC
TRBJ1-1,14,.,TRBV29-1,TRBD1,CSGERGQGNTEAFF,TGCAGCGGAGAGAGGGGACAGGGCAACACTGAAGCTTTCTTT
TRBJ2-5,15,once,TRBV7-9,.,CASSHTRFGRETQYF,TGTGCCAGCAGTCATACTAGATTTGGACGGGAGACCCAGTACTTC
TRBJ2-3,15,.,TRBV5-5,TRBD1,CASSPYGQGGDTQYF,TGTGCCAGCAGCCCCTACGGACAGGGTGGGGATACGCAGTATTTT
TRBJ1-3,16,.,TRBV5-6,.,CASSNPAAASGNTIYF,TGTGCCAGCAGCAATCCTGCGGCAGCCTCTGGAAACACCATATATTTT
TRBJ1-6,14,.,TRBV30,.,CAWRLGQGNSPLHF,TGTGCCTGGAGGCTGGGACAAGGGAATTCACCCCTCCACTTT
TRBJ1-1,16,.,TRBV5-4,.,CASSSKVGEAGTEAFF,TGTGCCAGCAGCTCGAAGGTGGGGGAAGCGGGCACTGAAGCTTTCTTT
TRBJ1-5,16,few,TRBV9,.,CASSVGTGDRNQPQHF,TGTGCCAGCAGCGTAGGGACGGGGGATCGGAATCAGCCCCAGCATTTT
TRBJ1-5,13,.,TRBV2,.,CASSQGSNQPQHF,TGTGCCAGCAGCCAGGGGAGCAATCAGCCCCAGCATTTT
TRBJ2-1,15,.,TRBV14,TRBD2,CASSQVGLAGSVQFF,TGTGCCAGCAGCCAAGTTGGGCTAGCGGGTTCCGTGCAGTTCTTC
TRBJ1-3,20,.,TRBV15,TRBD1,CATSSLGQGDEGFSGNTIYF,TGTGCCACCAGCAGTTTGGGCCAGGGGGACGAGGGGTTCTCTGGAAACACCATATATTTT
TRBJ1-1,15,few,TRBV6-4,.,CASSDGGGGRTEAFF,TGTGCCAGCAGTGACGGCGGGGGCGGTCGAACTGAAGCTTTCTTT
TRBJ2-3,16,.,TRBV9,TRBD2,CASSPRRGARADTQYF,TGTGCCAGCAGCCCCCGGCGGGGGGCAAGGGCAGATACGCAGTATTTT
TRBJ2-6,18,.,TRBV3-1/TRBV3-2,TRBD2,CASSHSGGAESGANVLTF,TGTGCCAGCAGCCACTCGGGGGGGGCTGAATCTGGGGCCAACGTCCTGACTTTC
TRBJ2-1,17,.,TRBV19,TRBD2,CASSIGREGRELAEQFF,TGTGCCAGTAGTATAGGACGGGAGGGCCGGGAATTGGCTGAGCAGTTCTTC
TRBJ2-2,16,once,TRBV6-5,.,CASSLSSAANTGELFF,TGTGCCAGCAGTTTGTCCAGTGCAGCGAACACCGGGGAGCTGTTTTTT
TRBJ2-2,16,.,TRBV3-1/TRBV3-2,TRBD2,CASSQEGLAGDGELFF,TGTGCCAGCAGCCAAGAGGGACTAGCGGGAGACGGGGAGCTGTTTTTT
TRBJ2-3,15,.,TRBV7-2,.,CASSSTVISTDTQYF,TGTGCCAGCAGCTCCACAGTAATTAGCACAGATACGCAGTATTTT
TRBJ2-7,16,.,TRBV21-1,.,CASSRPRGGALYEQYF,TGTGCCAGCAGCCGCCCGAGGGGGGGGGCCCTCTACGAGCAGTACTTC
TRBJ2-1,11,.,TRBV20-1,.,CSVGVYNEQFF,TGCAGTGTGGGAGTCTACAATGAGCAGTTCTTC
TRBJ2-3,15,.,TRBV18,.,CASSPTTGNTDTQYF,TGTGCCAGCTCACCCACGACAGGAAACACAGATACGCAGTATTTT
TRBJ2-1,15,once,TRBV2,.,CASSPRVASLNEQFF,TGTGCCAGCAGTCCCCGGGTGGCGAGCTTAAATGAGCAGTTCTTC
TRBJ1-1,16,.,TRBV18,TRBD1,CASSPGTGGFKWVAFF,TGTGCCAGCTCACCCGGGACAGGGGGCTTCAAATGGGTAGCTTTCTTT